Each of the 19 T cell receptor beta chains below was sequenced from the same sample in a study of vaccination and CD4 T cells after COVID-19. The treatment here: approximately 10-day PBMC culture with coronavirus spike peptide pools or control peptides (ViraFEST assay). Sequenced with the Oncomine TCR Beta short-read assay was DNA taken from cultured CD4+ T cells. TCRdb re-called the PCR reads with MiXCR, one entry per CDR3 protein. The table lists roughly 20,000 distinct CDR3 sequences, around half of them singletons. Their antigens are not known. The sequenced sample was CD4+ T cells from blood, cultured in vitro, obtained before SARS-CoV-2 vaccination. These TCRs come from a human donor who had recovered from COVID-19.

This sequence joins TRBV20-1 and TRBJ2-1; the match to TRBD1 covers 9 bases. This CDR3 contains 16 residues. The ends lost 1 base at V and 1 base at J; junction bases unmatched: 5. The germline V gene has CDR1 DFQATT and CDR2 SNEGSKA (reference sequence). DNA of the CDR3: TGCAGTGCTAGAGCTCCGACAGGGGGTTCCTACAATGAGCAGTTCTTC. It yields the protein CSARAPTGGSYNEQFF.

The gene calls are TRBV24-1 and TRBJ2-3; a weak D match, TRBD2 (5 bases). V lost 5 bases and J lost 4, with 12 bases in between. This CDR3 is 14 amino acids long. The germline gives CDR1 KGHDR, CDR2 SFDVKD. CDR3 bases: TGTGCCACCAGTGGGTTAAAGCGGCCAGATACGCAGTATTTT. Translating it yields CATSGLKRPDTQYF.

The V gene is TRBV12-3 or TRBV12-4, the J gene TRBJ1-2; the match to TRBD1 covers 7 bases. With 6 bases clipped from V and 12 bases from J, the junction kept 13 bases outside the gene matches. The CDR3 covers 13 residues. The CDR3 spells CASSSTGTVHDTF. CDR3 sequence (DNA): TGTGCCAGCAGCTCGACAGGGACAGTCCATGACACCTTC.

Only a few counts were recorded for this clonotype. This chain joins TRBV7-2 and TRBJ2-7, with TRBD2 identical over 9 bases. CDR1 and CDR2 (germline): SGHTA, FQGNSA. V was pared by 5 bases and J by 2 bases, with 7 bases of the junction left unmatched. The CDR3 totals 15 residues. In DNA, the CDR3 is TGTGCCAGCAGCCGCGGGGGGGTCAGGACCTACGAGCAGTACTTC. Its protein is CASSRGGVRTYEQYF.

The gene calls are TRBV5-1 and TRBJ2-2; D not certain. The CDR3 has 13 amino acids. The ends were cut back, 4 bases at V and 4 bases at J, with 8 bases in the middle. The V gene's germline CDR1 is SGHRS and CDR2 YFSETQ. CDR3 sequence reads: CASSLDLTGELFF. The CDR3 DNA reads as TGCGCCAGCAGCCTTGATCTCACCGGGGAGCTGTTTTTT.

This clonotype showed up just a few times. J is TRBJ1-6 and V is TRBV27; a possible D gene is TRBD1 (6 bases). The germline V gene encodes CDR1 MNHEY and CDR2 SMNVEV (reference sequence). This CDR3 spans 16 amino acids. Trimming took 1 base from V and 7 from J, leaving 14 bases between them. DNA of the CDR3: TGTGCCAGCAGTTTATTGGTAGGGGGGGTCAATTCACCCCTCCACTTT. This encodes CASSLLVGGVNSPLHF.

The chain carries TRBV5-1 and TRBJ2-1; 12 bases line up with TRBD2. There are 15 residues in the CDR3. The ends lost 4 bases at V and 5 bases at J; junction bases unmatched: 4. CDR1 SGHRS and CDR2 YFSETQ come from the germline V gene. DNA for the CDR3: TGCGCCAGCAGCGAGGGGACTAGCGGGCACAATGAGCAGTTCTTC. Translated: CASSEGTSGHNEQFF.

Only a few counts were recorded for this clonotype. This sequence joins TRBV20-1 and TRBJ1-2, with D perhaps TRBD1 (5 bases). The V gene's germline CDR1 is DFQATT and CDR2 SNEGSKA (reference sequence). This CDR3 has 13 amino acids. Trimming stripped 5 bases from V and 8 bases from J, with 18 bases between. CDR3 sequence: CSALDGAVGGYTF. The CDR3 DNA reads as TGCAGTGCTCTGGACGGGGCCGTTGGGGGCTACACCTTC.

This clonotype was seen only a few times. The chain carries TRBV7-2 and TRBJ2-3, with TRBD2 identical over 7 bases. After removal of 0 bases from V and 1 base from J, the junction contained 1 base not matched to a gene. Germline CDR1 reads SGHTA; CDR2 reads FQGNSA. The CDR3 is made up of 15 amino acids. CDR3 residues: CASSLATSGTDTQYF. DNA for the CDR3: TGTGCCAGCAGCTTAGCAACTAGCGGCACAGATACGCAGTATTTT.

The chain uses TRBV27 and TRBJ2-5; D might be TRBD1 (5 bases). CDR1 is MNHEY, CDR2 SMNVEV, per germline (reference sequence). The ends were cut back, 5 bases at V and 4 bases at J, with 11 bases in the middle. The CDR3 is made up of 13 amino acids. CDR3 residues: CASSLGVRETQYF. The CDR3 DNA reads as TGTGCCAGCAGTCTAGGGGTGAGAGAGACCCAGTACTTC.

This chain joins TRBV11-2 and TRBJ2-7; D uncertain. Germline V gives CDR1 SGHAT, CDR2 FQNNGV. The CDR3 length is 13 residues. The V end was cut by 1 base, the J end by 1 base, with 5 bases between. The CDR3 is CASSLVGSYEQYF. Here the CDR3 DNA reads TGTGCCAGCAGCTTAGTGGGGTCCTACGAGCAGTACTTC.

In its sample, this clonotype was seen a few times. The chain is built from TRBV7-9 and TRBJ1-1; 10 bases align to TRBD1. Germline CDR1 reads SEHNR; CDR2 reads FQNEAQ (reference sequence). This CDR3 is 15 amino acids long. The J segment lost 3 bases and the V segment lost 4 bases, leaving 5 bases of the junction unmatched. The CDR3 DNA reads as TGTGCCAGCAGCTCGGGACAGGGGACGGACACTGAAGCTTTCTTT. It is translated as CASSSGQGTDTEAFF.

This chain connects TRBV7-9 to TRBJ2-5; D call uncertain. Trimming took off 1 base at V and 4 bases at J, with 4 bases between the two ends. The CDR3 runs to 12 residues. In germline, CDR1 is SEHNR, CDR2 FQNEAQ (reference sequence). The CDR3, as DNA: TGTGCCAGCAGCTTAGTAGTAGAGACCCAGTACTTC. Its translation is CASSLVVETQYF.

The gene calls are TRBV28 and TRBJ1-3; D unclear. The CDR3 runs 12 residues. V was cut by 3 bases and J by 2 bases, with 2 bases left in between. Germline values: CDR1 MDHEN, CDR2 SYDVKM. CDR3 nucleotide sequence: TGTGCCAGCAGTTTGGCTGGAAACACCATATATTTT. This codes for CASSLAGNTIYF.

V usage is TRBV20-1 and J usage is TRBJ2-1; 9 nucleotides agree with TRBD1. CDR3 length: 13 residues. CDR1 is DFQATT and CDR2 is SNEGSKA in the germline V gene (reference sequence). J was trimmed by 6 bases and V by 5 bases; bases with no gene match: 5. The CDR3 protein is CSASPTGGNEQFF. The DNA for the CDR3 is TGCAGTGCTTCTCCGACAGGGGGCAATGAGCAGTTCTTC.

The gene calls are TRBV15 and TRBJ2-6; D unresolved. The CDR3 is 18 residues long. CDR1 and CDR2 (germline): LNHNV, YYDKDF (reference sequence). V dropped 0 bases and J dropped 7 bases, with 19 bases sitting between them. The CDR3 protein is CATSRDPSSSLGANVLTF. DNA of the CDR3: TGTGCCACCAGCAGAGATCCATCCAGTTCTCTGGGAGCCAACGTCCTGACTTTC.

CDR3: CASRKEGVPYGYTF. CDR3 bases: TGTGCCAGCAGGAAGGAGGGAGTTCCTTATGGCTACACCTTC. This chain joins TRBV6-1 and TRBJ1-2; D call uncertain. In germline, CDR1 is MNHNS, CDR2 SASEGT. Trimming cost V 6 bases and J 5 bases, with 16 bases left between them. This CDR3 comprises 14 residues.

A few counts support this clonotype. The J gene is TRBJ2-3, the V gene TRBV19, with D perhaps being TRBD1 or TRBD2 (5 bases each). V was clipped by 11 bases and J by 2 bases, with 11 bases between them. The CDR3 is made up of 12 amino acids. Germline lookup yields CDR1 LNHDA and CDR2 SQIVND (reference sequence). CDR3 sequence (DNA): TGTGCCGCAAGGGACCTCACAGATACGCAGTATTTT. Translated: CAARDLTDTQYF.

V gene TRBV12-3 or TRBV12-4 combines with J gene TRBJ2-1, with 9 bases lining up with TRBD2. CDR3 size: 14 residues. V shed 3 bases and J 8 bases; nucleotides not matched to a gene: 5. The CDR3 here is CASSLLAGSDEQFF. CDR3 in DNA: TGTGCCAGCAGTTTGCTAGCGGGATCGGATGAGCAGTTCTTC.